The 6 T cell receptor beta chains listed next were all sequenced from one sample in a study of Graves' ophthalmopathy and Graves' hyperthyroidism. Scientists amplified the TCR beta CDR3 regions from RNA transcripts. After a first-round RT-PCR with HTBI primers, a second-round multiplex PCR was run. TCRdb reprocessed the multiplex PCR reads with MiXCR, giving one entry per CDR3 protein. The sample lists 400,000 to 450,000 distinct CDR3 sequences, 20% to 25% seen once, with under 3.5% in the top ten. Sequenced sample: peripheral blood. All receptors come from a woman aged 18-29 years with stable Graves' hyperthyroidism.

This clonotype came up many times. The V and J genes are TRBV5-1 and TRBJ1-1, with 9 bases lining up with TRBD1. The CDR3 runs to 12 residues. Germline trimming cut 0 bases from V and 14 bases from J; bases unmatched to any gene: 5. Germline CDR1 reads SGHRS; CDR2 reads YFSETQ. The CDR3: CASSLDGTGKFF. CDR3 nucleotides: TGCGCCAGCAGCTTGGATGGGACAGGGAAGTTCTTT.

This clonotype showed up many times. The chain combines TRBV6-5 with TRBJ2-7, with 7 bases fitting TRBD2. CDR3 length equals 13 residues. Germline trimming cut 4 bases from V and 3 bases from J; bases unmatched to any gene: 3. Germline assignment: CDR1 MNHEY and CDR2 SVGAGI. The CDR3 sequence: CASSFAGDYEQYF. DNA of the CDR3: TGTGCCAGCAGTTTCGCGGGAGACTACGAGCAGTACTTC.

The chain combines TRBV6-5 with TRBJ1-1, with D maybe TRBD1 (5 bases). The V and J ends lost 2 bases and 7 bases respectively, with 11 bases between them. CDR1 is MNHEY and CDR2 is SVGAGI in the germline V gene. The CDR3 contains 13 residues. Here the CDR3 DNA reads TGTGCCAGCAGTTACGGGACGGCTATTGAAGCTTTCTTT. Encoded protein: CASSYGTAIEAFF.

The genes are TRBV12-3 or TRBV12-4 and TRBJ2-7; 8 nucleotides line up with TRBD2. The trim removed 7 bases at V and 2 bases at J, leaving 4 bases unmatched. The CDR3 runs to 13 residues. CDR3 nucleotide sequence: TGTGCCAGCAAACTTAGCGGGGCCTACGAGCAGTACTTC. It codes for CASKLSGAYEQYF.

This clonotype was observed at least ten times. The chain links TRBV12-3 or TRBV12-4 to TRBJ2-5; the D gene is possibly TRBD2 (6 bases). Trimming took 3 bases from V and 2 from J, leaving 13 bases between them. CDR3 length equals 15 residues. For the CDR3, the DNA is TGTGCCAGCAGTTTGTTTAGCGGAAAGCAAGAGACCCAGTACTTC. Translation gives CASSLFSGKQETQYF.

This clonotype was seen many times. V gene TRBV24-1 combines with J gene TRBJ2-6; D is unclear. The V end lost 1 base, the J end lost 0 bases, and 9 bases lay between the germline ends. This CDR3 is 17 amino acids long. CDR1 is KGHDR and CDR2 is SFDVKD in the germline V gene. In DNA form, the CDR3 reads TGTGCCACCAGTGATTTTAGGTCGAACTCTGGGGCCAACGTCCTGACTTTC. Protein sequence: CATSDFRSNSGANVLTF.